This T cell receptor (beta chain) was obtained from a study of prognosis after radiotherapy for stage I lung cancer. The length of the CDR3 is 14 residues. V lost 6 bases to trimming and J lost 13 bases; unmatched junction nucleotides: 13. With two-round multiplex PCR, TCR beta CDR3 sequences were amplified from genomic DNA. Gene-specific primers for each TRBV and TRBJ gene drove first-round PCR. TCRdb ran MiXCR on the multiplex PCR reads and lists one entry per CDR3 protein. The table has around 14,000 distinct CDR3 sequences, 37% seen once. The specimen comprised PBMCs, sampled before or after stereotactic body radiation therapy (not recorded which). The origin of this receptor is a donor aged 50 or older with non-small cell lung cancer. The chain couples TRBV12-3 or TRBV12-4 to TRBJ2-1; TRBD1 matches at 9 bases. The CDR3 DNA reads as TGTGCCAGCAGCTGGACAGGGGTGGGTGGTGATCAGTTCTTC. Amino acids: CASSWTGVGGDQFF.